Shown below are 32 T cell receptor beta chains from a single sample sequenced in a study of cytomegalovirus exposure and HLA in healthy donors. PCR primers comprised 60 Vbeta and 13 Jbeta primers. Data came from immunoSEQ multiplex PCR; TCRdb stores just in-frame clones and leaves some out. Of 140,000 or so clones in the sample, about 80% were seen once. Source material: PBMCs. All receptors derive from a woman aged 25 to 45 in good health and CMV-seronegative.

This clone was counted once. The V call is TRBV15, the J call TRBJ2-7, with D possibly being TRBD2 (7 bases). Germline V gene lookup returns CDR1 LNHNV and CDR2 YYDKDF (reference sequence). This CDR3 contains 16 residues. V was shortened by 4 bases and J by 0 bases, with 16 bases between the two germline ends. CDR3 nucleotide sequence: TGTGCCACCAGCAATTCTCGGGGGGCGAGCTCCTACGAGCAGTACTTC. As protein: CATSNSRGASSYEQYF.

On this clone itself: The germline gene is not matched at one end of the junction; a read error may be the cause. This CDR3 reads CAGSLGGGTQGEAFF. The CDR3 DNA follows: TGCGCCGGCAGCTTGGGGGGAGGGACTCAGGGGGAAGCTTTCTTT. The V gene is TRBV5-1, the J gene TRBJ1-1, with a weak D call TRBD1 (6 bases). This CDR3 contains 15 residues. The germline V gene has CDR1 SGHRS and CDR2 YFSETQ.

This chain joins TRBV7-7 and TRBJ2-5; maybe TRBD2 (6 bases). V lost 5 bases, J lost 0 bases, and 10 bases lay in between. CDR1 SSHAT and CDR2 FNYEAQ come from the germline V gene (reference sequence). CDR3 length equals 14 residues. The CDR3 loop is CASSPAGNQETQYF. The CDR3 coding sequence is TGTGCCAGCAGCCCCGCGGGGAACCAAGAGACCCAGTACTTC.

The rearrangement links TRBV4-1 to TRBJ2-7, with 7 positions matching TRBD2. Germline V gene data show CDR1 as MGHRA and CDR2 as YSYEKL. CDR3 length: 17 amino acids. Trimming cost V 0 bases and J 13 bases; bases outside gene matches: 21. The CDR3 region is CASSQETGTKLAVRVYF. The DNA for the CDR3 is TGCGCCAGCAGCCAAGAAACCGGGACTAAGTTAGCGGTGAGGGTCTACTTC.

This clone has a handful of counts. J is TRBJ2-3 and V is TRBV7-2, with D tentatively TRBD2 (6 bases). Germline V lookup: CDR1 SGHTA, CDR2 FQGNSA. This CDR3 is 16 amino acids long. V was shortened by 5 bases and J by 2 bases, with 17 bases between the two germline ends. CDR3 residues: CASSPGSSGFTDTQYF. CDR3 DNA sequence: TGTGCCAGCAGCCCAGGGAGTAGCGGCTTCACAGATACGCAGTATTTT.

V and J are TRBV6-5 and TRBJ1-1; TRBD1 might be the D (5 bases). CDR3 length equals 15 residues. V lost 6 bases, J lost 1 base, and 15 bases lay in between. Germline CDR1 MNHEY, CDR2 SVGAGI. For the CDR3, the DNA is TGTGCCAGCAGCCCTACGATAACAGGGAACACTGAAGCTTTCTTT. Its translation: CASSPTITGNTEAFF.

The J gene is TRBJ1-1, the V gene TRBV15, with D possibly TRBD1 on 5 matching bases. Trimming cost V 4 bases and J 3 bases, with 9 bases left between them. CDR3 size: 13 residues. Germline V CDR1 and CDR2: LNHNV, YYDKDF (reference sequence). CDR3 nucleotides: TGTGCCACCAGCATGGGAGGGGACACTGAAGCTTTCTTT. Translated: CATSMGGDTEAFF.

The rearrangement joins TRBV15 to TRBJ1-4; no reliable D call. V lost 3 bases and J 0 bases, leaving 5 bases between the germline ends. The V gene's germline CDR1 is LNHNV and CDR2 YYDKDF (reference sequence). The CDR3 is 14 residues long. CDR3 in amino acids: CATSSLTTNEKLFF. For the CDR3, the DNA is TGTGCCACCAGCAGCCTAACAACTAATGAAAAACTGTTTTTT.

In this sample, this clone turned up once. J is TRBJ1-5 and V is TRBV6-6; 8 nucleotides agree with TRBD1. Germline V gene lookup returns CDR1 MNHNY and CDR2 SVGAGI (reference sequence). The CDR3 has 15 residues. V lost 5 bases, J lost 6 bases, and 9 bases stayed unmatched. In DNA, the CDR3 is TGTGCCAGCAGTCCCTCTGACAGGGGCAGTCAGCCCCAGCATTTT. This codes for CASSPSDRGSQPQHF.

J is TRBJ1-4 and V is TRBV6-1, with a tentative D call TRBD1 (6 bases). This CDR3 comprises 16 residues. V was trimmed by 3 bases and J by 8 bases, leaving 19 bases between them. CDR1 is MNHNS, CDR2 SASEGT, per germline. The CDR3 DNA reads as TGTGCCAGCAGTGATCCTACAGGGAGAATATGGGAAAAACTGTTTTTT. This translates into CASSDPTGRIWEKLFF.

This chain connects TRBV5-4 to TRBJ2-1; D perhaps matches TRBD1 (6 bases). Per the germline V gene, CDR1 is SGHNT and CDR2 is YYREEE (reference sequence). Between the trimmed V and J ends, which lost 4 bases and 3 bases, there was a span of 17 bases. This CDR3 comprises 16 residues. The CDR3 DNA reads TGTGCCAGCAGCCCTCAAAGGGGGAACCTCTACAATGAGCAGTTCTTC. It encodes CASSPQRGNLYNEQFF.

Written as DNA, the CDR3 is TGCGCCAGCAGCTTGGGGGGACTAGCGACAGATACGCAGTATTTT. It codes for CASSLGGLATDTQYF. V usage is TRBV5-1 and J usage is TRBJ2-3; 10 bases agree with TRBD2. J lost 3 bases, V lost 0 bases, and 1 base had no gene match. The V gene's germline CDR1 is SGHRS and CDR2 YFSETQ. The CDR3 has 15 residues.

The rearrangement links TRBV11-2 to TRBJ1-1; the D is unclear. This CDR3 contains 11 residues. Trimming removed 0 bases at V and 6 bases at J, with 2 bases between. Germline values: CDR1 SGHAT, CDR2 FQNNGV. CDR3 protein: CASSLDSEAFF. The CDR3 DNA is TGTGCCAGCAGCTTAGACTCTGAAGCTTTCTTT. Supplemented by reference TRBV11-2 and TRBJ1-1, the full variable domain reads EAGVAQSPRYKIIEKRQSVAFWCNPISGHATLYWYQQILGQGPKLLIQFQNNGVVDDSQLPKDRFSAERLKGVDSTLKIQPAKLEDSAVYLCASSLDSEAFFGQGTRLTVV.

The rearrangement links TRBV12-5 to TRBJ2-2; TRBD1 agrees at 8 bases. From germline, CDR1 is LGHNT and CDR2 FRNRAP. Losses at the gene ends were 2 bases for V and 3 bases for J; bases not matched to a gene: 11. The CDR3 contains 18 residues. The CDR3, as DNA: TGTGCTAGTGGTTTGACCCGGACAGGGCGAAGGGACACCGGGGAGCTGTTTTTT. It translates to CASGLTRTGRRDTGELFF.

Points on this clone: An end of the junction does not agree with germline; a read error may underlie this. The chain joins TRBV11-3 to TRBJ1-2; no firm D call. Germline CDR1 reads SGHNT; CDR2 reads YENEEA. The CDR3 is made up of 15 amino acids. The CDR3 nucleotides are TGTGCCAGCAGCCTAGACGTCCTATCCCCTTATGGCTACACCTTC. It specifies CASSLDVLSPYGYTF.

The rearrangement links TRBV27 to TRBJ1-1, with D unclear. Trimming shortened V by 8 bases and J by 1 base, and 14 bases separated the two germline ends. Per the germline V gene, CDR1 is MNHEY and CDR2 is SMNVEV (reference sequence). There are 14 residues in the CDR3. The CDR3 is CASSPEAGNTEAFF. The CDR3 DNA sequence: TGTGCCAGCTCCCCAGAGGCGGGGAACACTGAAGCTTTCTTT.

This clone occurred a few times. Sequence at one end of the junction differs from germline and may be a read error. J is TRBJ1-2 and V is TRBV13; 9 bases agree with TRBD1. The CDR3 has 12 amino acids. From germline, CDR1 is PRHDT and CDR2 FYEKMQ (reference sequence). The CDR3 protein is CASSVPRDRVYF. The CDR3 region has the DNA TGTGCCAGCAGCGTTCCCCGGGACAGGGTGTACTTC.

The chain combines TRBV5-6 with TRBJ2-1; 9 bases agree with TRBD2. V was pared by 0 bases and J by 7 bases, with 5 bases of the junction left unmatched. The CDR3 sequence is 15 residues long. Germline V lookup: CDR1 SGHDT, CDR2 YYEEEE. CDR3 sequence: CASSLARRGGNEQFF. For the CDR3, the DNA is TGTGCCAGCAGCTTGGCGCGGCGGGGGGGGAATGAGCAGTTCTTC.

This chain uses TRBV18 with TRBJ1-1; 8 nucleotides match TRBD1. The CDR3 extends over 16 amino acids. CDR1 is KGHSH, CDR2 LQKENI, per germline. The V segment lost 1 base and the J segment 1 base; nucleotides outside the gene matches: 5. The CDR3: CASSPRQGKGNTEAFF. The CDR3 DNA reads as TGTGCCAGCTCACCACGACAGGGGAAGGGGAACACTGAAGCTTTCTTT.

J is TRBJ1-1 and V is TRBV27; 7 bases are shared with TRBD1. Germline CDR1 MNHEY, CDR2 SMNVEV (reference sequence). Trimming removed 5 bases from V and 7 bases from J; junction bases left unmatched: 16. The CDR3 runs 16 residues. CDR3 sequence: CASSPIKKYDRDEAFF. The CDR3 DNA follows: TGTGCCAGCAGTCCGATCAAAAAATACGACAGGGATGAAGCTTTCTTT.

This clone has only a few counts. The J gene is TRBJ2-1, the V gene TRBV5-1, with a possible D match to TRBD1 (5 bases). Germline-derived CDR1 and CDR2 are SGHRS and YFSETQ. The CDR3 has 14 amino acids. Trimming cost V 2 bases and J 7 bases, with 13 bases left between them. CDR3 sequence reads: CASSFGPSGNEQFF. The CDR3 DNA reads TGCGCCAGCAGCTTTGGGCCGTCAGGGAATGAGCAGTTCTTC.

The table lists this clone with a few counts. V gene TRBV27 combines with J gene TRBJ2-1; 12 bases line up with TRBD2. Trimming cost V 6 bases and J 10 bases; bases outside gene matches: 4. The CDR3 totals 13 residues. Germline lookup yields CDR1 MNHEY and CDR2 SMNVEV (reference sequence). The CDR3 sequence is CASRAGLAGEQFF. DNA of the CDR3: TGTGCCAGCAGGGCCGGACTAGCGGGGGAGCAGTTCTTC.

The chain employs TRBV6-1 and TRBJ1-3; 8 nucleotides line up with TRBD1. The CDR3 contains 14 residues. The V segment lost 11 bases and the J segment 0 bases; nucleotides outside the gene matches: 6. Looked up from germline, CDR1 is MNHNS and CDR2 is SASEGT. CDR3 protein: CAGQDRASGNTIYF. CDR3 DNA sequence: TGTGCCGGCCAGGACAGGGCCTCTGGAAACACCATATATTTT.

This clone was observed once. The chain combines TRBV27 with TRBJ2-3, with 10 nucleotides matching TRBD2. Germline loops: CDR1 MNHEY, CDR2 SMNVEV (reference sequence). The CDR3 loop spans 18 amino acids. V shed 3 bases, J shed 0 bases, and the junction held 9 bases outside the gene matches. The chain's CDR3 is CASSFGLAGVLSTDTQYF. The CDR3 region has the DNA TGTGCCAGCAGTTTCGGCCTAGCGGGGGTCCTAAGCACAGATACGCAGTATTTT.

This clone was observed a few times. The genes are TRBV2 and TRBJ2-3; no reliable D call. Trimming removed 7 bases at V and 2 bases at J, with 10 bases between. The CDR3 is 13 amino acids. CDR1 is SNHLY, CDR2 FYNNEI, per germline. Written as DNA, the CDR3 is TGTGCCAGCAAGCGCGAAATCACAGATACGCAGTATTTT. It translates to CASKREITDTQYF.

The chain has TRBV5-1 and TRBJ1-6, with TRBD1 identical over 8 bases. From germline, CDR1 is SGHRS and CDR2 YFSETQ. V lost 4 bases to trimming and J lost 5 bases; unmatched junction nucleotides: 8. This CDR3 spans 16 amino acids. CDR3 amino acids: CASSLRTGIDNSPLHF. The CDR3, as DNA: TGCGCCAGCAGCCTAAGGACAGGGATTGATAATTCACCCCTCCACTTT.

The DNA for the CDR3 is TGTGCCAGCCGTCGTCGACTAGAGGACTATGGCTACACCTTC. This encodes CASRRRLEDYGYTF. The chain uses TRBV2 and TRBJ1-2; D is undetermined. With 8 bases removed from V and 3 bases from J, the gap between germline ends came to 16 bases. Germline V lookup: CDR1 SNHLY, CDR2 FYNNEI. The CDR3 is 14 residues long. Combining the CDR3 with reference TRBV2 and TRBJ1-2 gives the whole variable domain EPEVTQTPSHQVTQMGQEVILRCVPISNHLYFYWYRQILGQKVEFLVSFYNNEISEKSEIFDDQFSVERPDGSNFTLKIRSTKLEDSAMYFCASRRRLEDYGYTFGSGTRLTVV.

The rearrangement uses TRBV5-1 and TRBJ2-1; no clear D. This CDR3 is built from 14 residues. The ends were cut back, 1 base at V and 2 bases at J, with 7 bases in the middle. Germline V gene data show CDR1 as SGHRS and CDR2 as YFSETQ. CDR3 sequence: CASSLLQAYNEQFF. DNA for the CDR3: TGCGCCAGCAGCTTGTTGCAGGCCTACAATGAGCAGTTCTTC.

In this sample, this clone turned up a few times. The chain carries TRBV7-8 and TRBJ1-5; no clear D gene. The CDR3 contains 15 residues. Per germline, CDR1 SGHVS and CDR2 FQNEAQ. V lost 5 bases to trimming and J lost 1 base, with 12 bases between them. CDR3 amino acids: CASSPNGISNQPQHF. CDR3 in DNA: TGTGCCAGCAGCCCTAACGGGATAAGCAATCAGCCCCAGCATTTT.

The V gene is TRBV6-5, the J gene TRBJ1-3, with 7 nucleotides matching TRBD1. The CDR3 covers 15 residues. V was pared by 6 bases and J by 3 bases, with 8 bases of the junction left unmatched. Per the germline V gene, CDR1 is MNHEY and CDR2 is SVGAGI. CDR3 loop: CASSRTGEGGNTIYF. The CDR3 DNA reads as TGTGCCAGCAGCCGGACAGGAGAGGGTGGAAACACCATATATTTT.

The CDR3 region is CASSLTGGFGNTIYF. The CDR3 DNA reads TGTGCCAGTAGTTTGACAGGGGGCTTTGGAAACACCATATATTTT. The chain employs TRBV19 and TRBJ1-3; 10 positions agree with TRBD1. The CDR3 contains 15 residues. V was clipped by 5 bases and J by 3 bases; unmatched bases: 4. CDR1 is LNHDA and CDR2 is SQIVND in the germline V gene (reference sequence).

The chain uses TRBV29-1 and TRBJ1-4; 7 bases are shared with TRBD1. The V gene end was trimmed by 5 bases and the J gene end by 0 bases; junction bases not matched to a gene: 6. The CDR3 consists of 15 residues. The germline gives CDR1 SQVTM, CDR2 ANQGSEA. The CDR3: CSVQGGRATNEKLFF. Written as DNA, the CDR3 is TGCAGCGTTCAGGGGGGTAGGGCAACTAATGAAAAACTGTTTTTT.